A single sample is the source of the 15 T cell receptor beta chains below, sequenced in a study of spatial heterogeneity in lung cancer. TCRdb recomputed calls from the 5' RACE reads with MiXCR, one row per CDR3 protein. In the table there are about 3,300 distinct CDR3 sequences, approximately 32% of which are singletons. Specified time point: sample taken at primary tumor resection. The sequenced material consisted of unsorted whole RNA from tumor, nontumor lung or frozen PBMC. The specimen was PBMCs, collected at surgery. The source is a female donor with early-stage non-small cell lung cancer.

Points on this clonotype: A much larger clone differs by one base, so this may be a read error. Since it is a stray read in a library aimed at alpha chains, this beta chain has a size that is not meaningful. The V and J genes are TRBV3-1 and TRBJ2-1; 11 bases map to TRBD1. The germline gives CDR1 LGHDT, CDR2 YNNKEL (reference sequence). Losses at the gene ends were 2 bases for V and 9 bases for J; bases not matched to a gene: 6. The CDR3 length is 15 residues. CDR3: CASSQPGTGGLEQFF. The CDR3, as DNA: TGTGCCAGCAGCCAACCGGGGACAGGGGGACTTGAGCAGTTCTTC.

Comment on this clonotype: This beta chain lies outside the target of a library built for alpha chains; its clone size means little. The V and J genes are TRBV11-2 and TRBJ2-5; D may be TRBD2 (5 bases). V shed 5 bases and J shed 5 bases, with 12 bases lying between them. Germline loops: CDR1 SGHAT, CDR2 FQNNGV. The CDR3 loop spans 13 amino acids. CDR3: CASSVDWEETQYF. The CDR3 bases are TGTGCCAGCAGCGTGGACTGGGAGGAGACCCAGTACTTC. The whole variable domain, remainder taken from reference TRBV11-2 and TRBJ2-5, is EAGVAQSPRYKIIEKRQSVAFWCNPISGHATLYWYQQILGQGPKLLIQFQNNGVVDDSQLPKDRFSAERLKGVDSTLKIQPAKLEDSAVYLCASSVDWEETQYFGPGTRLLVL.

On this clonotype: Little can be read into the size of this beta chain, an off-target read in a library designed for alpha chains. For the CDR3, the DNA is TGTGCCAGCAGCCTGACCGGGAACACCGGGGAGCTGTTTTTT. Translated, it gives CASSLTGNTGELFF. This chain joins TRBV7-9 and TRBJ2-2; D unclear. The CDR3 runs 14 residues. The germline V and J ends were trimmed by 5 bases and 1 base, with 8 bases remaining between them. Germline CDR1 and CDR2: SEHNR and FQNEAQ (reference sequence).

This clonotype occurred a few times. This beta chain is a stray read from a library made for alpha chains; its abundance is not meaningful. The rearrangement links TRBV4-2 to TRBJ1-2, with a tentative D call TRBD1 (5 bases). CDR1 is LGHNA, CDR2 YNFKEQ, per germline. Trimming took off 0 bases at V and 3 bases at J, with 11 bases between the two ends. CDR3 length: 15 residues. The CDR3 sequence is CASSQEGVDHYGYTF. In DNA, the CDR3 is TGTGCCAGCAGCCAAGAAGGGGTAGACCACTATGGCTACACCTTC.

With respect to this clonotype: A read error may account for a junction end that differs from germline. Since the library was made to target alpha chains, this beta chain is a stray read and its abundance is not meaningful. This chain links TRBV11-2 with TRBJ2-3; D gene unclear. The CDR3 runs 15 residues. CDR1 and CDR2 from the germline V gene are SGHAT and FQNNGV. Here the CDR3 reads CASSKTLTSTETQYF. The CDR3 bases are TGTGCCAGCAGCAAAACTTTGACTTCCACAGAAACGCAGTATTTT.

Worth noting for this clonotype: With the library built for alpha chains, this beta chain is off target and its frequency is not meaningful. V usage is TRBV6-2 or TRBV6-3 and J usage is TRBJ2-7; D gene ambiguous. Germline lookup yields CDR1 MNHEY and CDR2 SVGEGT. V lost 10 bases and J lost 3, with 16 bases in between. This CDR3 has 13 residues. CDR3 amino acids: CATARWNSYEQYV. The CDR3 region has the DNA TGTGCCACCGCTCGGTGGAACAGCTACGAGCAGTACGTC.

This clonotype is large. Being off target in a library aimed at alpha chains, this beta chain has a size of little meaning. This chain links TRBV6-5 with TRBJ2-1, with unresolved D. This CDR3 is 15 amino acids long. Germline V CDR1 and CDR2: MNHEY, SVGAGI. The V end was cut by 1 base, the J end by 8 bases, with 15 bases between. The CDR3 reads CASSYLKVYQDEQFF. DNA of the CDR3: TGTGCCAGCAGTTACTTAAAAGTTTACCAGGATGAGCAGTTCTTC.

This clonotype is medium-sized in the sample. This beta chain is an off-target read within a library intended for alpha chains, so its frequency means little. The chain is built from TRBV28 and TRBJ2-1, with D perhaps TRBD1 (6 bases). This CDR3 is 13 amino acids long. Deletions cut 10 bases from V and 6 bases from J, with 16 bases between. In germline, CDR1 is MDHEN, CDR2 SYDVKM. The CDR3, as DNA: TGTGCCACCAAAACAGGGTGGGTCAATGAGCAGTTCTTC. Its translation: CATKTGWVNEQFF.

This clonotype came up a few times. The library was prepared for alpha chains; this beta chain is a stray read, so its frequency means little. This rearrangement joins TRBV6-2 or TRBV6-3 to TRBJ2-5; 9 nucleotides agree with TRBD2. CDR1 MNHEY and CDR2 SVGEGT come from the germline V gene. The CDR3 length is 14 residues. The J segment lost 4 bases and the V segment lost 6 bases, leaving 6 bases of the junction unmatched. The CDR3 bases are TGTGCCAGCAGAACCGGGACTAGCAGAGAGACCCAGTACTTC. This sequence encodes CASRTGTSRETQYF.

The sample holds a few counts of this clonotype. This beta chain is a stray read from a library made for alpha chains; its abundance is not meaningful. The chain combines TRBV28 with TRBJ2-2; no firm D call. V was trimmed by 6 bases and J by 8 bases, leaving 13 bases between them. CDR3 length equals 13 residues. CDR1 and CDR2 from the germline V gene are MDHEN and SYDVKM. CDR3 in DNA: TGTGCCAGCAGGACCACGGGTGTAGGGGAGCTGTTTTTT. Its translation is CASRTTGVGELFF.

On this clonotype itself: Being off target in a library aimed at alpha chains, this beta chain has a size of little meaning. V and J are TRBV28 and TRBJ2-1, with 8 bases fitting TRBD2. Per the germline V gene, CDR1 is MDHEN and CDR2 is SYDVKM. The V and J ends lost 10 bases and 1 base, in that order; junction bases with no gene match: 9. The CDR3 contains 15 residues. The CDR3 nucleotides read TGTGCCATAAATGAAGCGGGAGAGTCCTACAATGAGCAGTTCTTC. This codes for CAINEAGESYNEQFF. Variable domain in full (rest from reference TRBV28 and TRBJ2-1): DVKVTQSSRYLVKRTGEKVFLECVQDMDHENMFWYRQDPGLGLRLIYFSYDVKMKEKGDIPEGYSVSREKKERFSLILESASTNQTSMYLCAINEAGESYNEQFFGPGTRLTVL.

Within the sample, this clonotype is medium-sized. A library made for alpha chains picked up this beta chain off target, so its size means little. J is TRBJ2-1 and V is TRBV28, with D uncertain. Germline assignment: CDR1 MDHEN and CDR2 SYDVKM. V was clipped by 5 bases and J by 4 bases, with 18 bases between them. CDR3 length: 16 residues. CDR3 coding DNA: TGTGCCAGCAGTCACGACGGACGCGGCAAATACAATGAGCAGTTCTTC. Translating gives CASSHDGRGKYNEQFF.

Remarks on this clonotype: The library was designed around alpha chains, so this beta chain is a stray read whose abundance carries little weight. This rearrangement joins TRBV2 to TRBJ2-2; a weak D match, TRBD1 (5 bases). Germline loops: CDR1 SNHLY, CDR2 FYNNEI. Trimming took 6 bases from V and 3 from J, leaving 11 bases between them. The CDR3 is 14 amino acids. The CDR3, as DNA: TGTGCCAGCAGGGCCCAAGGGGACACCGGGGAGCTGTTTTTT. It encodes CASRAQGDTGELFF.

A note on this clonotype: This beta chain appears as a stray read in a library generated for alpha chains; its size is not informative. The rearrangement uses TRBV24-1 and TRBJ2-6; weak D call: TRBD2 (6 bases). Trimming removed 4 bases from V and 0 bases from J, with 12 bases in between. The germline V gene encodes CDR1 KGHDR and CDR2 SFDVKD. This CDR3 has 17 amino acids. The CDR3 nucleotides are TGTGCCACCAGTGACCCCCCGGGGGTCTCTGGGGCCAACGTCCTGACTTTC. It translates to CATSDPPGVSGANVLTF.

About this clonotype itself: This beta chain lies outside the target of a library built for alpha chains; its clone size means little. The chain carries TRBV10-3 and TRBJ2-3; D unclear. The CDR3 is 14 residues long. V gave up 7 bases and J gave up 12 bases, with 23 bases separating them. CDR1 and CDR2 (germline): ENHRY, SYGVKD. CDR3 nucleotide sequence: TGTGCCATCATCGCGTCGAGCAGTTGGCAGTCCCAGTATTTT. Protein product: CAIIASSSWQSQYF.